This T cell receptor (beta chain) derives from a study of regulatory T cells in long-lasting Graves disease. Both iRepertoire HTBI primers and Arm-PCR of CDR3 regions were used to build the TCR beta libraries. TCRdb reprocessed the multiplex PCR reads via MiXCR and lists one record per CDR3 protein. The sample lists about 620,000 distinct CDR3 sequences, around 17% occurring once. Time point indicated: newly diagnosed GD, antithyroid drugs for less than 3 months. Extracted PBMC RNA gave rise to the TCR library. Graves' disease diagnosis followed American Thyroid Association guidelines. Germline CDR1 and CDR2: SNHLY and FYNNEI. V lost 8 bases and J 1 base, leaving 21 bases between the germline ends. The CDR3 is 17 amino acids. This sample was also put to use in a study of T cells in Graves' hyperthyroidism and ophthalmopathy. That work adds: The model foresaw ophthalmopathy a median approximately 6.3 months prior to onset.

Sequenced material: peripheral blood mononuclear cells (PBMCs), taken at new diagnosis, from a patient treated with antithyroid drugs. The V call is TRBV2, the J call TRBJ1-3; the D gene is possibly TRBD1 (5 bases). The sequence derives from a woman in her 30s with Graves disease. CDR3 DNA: TGTGCCAGCTCACCTGGGATCCAGGGTGCTTCTGGAAACACCATATATTTT. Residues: CASSPGIQGASGNTIYF. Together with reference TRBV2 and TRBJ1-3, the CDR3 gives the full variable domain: EPEVTQTPSHQVTQMGQEVILRCVPISNHLYFYWYRQILGQKVEFLVSFYNNEISEKSEIFDDQFSVERPDGSNFTLKIRSTKLEDSAMYFCASSPGIQGASGNTIYFGEGSWLTVV.